This is a list of T cell receptor beta chains from one sample in a study of cytomegalovirus exposure and HLA in healthy donors. The assay was immunoSEQ multiplex PCR, and TCRdb's table has in-frame clones only and misses some. This sample has around 80,000 clones, with roughly 79% found just once. The sequenced sample consisted of PBMCs. Source of these receptors: a female donor in good health and CMV-seronegative. Both conserved end residues are part of each CDR3. A D gene is named only where the DNA matches it firmly. Only part of the rows carry a size: once, few, many, or a class if the clone is expanded.

abundance: NA
d_gene: TRBD1
v_gene: TRBV10-1
j_gene: TRBJ2-3
CDR3aa: CASSDPPTGVRTDTQYF
CDR3nt: TGCGCCAGCAGTGACCCCCCGACAGGGGTCCGCACAGATACGCAGTATTTT

abundance: NA
d_gene: NA
v_gene: TRBV28
j_gene: TRBJ1-3
CDR3aa: CASQAPRQDSGNTIYF
CDR3nt: TGTGCCAGCCAAGCGCCCCGACAGGACTCTGGAAACACCATATATTTT

abundance: NA
d_gene: TRBD1
v_gene: TRBV6-5
j_gene: TRBJ1-1
CDR3aa: CASSRDRGRAFF
CDR3nt: TGTGCCAGCAGCCGGGACAGGGGGCGAGCTTTCTTT

abundance: few
d_gene: TRBD1
v_gene: TRBV4-1
j_gene: TRBJ1-3
CDR3aa: CASSQDEGAFSGNTIYF
CDR3nt: TGCGCCAGCAGCCAAGATGAGGGGGCCTTCTCTGGAAACACCATATATTTT

abundance: NA
d_gene: NA
v_gene: TRBV28
j_gene: TRBJ2-3
CDR3aa: CASSQTDTQYF
CDR3nt: TGTGCCAGCAGCCAAACAGATACGCAGTATTTT

abundance: NA
d_gene: NA
v_gene: TRBV11-3
j_gene: TRBJ2-1
CDR3aa: CASSLDRSHNEQFF
CDR3nt: TGTGCCAGCAGCTTAGATCGGTCGCACAATGAGCAGTTCTTC

abundance: NA
d_gene: NA
v_gene: TRBV6-5
j_gene: TRBJ1-1
CDR3aa: CASRARPGTPRAFF
CDR3nt: TGTGCCAGCAGAGCTCGCCCTGGGACTCCCCGAGCTTTCTTT

abundance: NA
d_gene: NA
v_gene: TRBV7-8
j_gene: TRBJ2-7
CDR3aa: CASSSRLGAYEQYF
CDR3nt: TGTGCCAGCAGCTCAAGACTAGGGGCCTACGAGCAGTACTTC

abundance: NA
d_gene: TRBD1
v_gene: TRBV2
j_gene: TRBJ1-6
CDR3aa: CASRPPGQANSPLHF
CDR3nt: TGTGCCAGCAGACCCCCTGGACAGGCTAATTCACCCCTCCACTTT

abundance: NA
d_gene: TRBD2
v_gene: TRBV5-1
j_gene: TRBJ2-1
CDR3aa: CASSPGLAGTNEQFF
CDR3nt: TGCGCCAGCAGCCCGGGACTAGCGGGAACCAATGAGCAGTTCTTC

abundance: NA
d_gene: TRBD2
v_gene: TRBV9
j_gene: TRBJ2-1
CDR3aa: CASSATSGANNEQFF
CDR3nt: TGTGCCAGCAGCGCAACTAGCGGAGCCAACAATGAGCAGTTCTTC

abundance: once
d_gene: TRBD2
v_gene: TRBV6-6
j_gene: TRBJ2-7
CDR3aa: CASSYTRERERNEQYF
CDR3nt: TGTGCCAGCAGTTACACGAGAGAGCGGGAGAGGAACGAGCAGTACTTC

abundance: NA
d_gene: NA
v_gene: TRBV19
j_gene: TRBJ2-5
CDR3aa: CASSISSRAETQYF
CDR3nt: TGTGCCAGTAGTATCTCCTCTAGAGCTGAGACCCAGTACTTC

abundance: NA
d_gene: TRBD1
v_gene: TRBV30
j_gene: TRBJ1-5
CDR3aa: CAWSQGQGGQPQHF
CDR3nt: TGTGCCTGGAGCCAAGGACAGGGCGGGCAGCCCCAGCATTTT

abundance: NA
d_gene: TRBD2
v_gene: TRBV5-1
j_gene: TRBJ2-7
CDR3aa: CASSLTAGGSYEQYF
CDR3nt: TGCGCCAGCAGCTTGACGGCGGGGGGTTCCTACGAGCAGTACTTC

abundance: NA
d_gene: NA
v_gene: TRBV2
j_gene: TRBJ1-5
CDR3aa: CASAGGGLSNQPQHF
CDR3nt: TGTGCCAGCGCCGGGGGGGGCTTGAGCAATCAGCCCCAGCATTTT

abundance: once
d_gene: TRBD1
v_gene: TRBV5-1
j_gene: TRBJ2-1
CDR3aa: CASSIGTGSREQFF
CDR3nt: TGCGCCAGCAGCATCGGGACAGGATCACGCGAGCAGTTCTTC

abundance: NA
d_gene: NA
v_gene: TRBV5-1
j_gene: TRBJ2-7
CDR3aa: CASSLGGPSSYEQYF
CDR3nt: TGCGCCAGCAGCTTGGGGGGCCCGAGCTCCTACGAGCAGTACTTC

abundance: NA
d_gene: NA
v_gene: TRBV6-1
j_gene: TRBJ2-7
CDR3aa: CASSERGTLILSSYEQYF
CDR3nt: TGTGCCAGCAGTGAAAGGGGAACACTGATCCTGAGCTCCTACGAGCAGTACTTC

abundance: NA
d_gene: NA
v_gene: TRBV5-1
j_gene: TRBJ2-2
CDR3aa: CASSPGNTGELFF
CDR3nt: TGCGCCAGCAGCCCGGGAAACACCGGGGAGCTGTTTTTT

abundance: NA
d_gene: TRBD2
v_gene: TRBV4-3
j_gene: TRBJ2-7
CDR3aa: CASSQGSGGYEQYF
CDR3nt: TGCGCCAGCAGCCAAGGTAGCGGGGGTTACGAGCAGTACTTC

abundance: NA
d_gene: TRBD1
v_gene: TRBV6-1
j_gene: TRBJ1-4
CDR3aa: CASSEGGTGAEELFF
CDR3nt: TGTGCCAGCAGTGAAGGAGGGACAGGGGCCGAGGAACTGTTTTTT

abundance: NA
d_gene: TRBD1
v_gene: TRBV7-6
j_gene: TRBJ2-2
CDR3aa: CASSPQGKGASGGELFF
CDR3nt: TGTGCCAGCAGCCCCCAGGGAAAGGGGGCTAGTGGCGGGGAGCTGTTTTTT

abundance: NA
d_gene: TRBD1
v_gene: TRBV5-1
j_gene: TRBJ2-7
CDR3aa: CASSLGGTAYEQYF
CDR3nt: TGCGCCAGCAGCTTGGGGGGGACAGCCTACGAGCAGTACTTC

abundance: NA
d_gene: TRBD1
v_gene: TRBV27
j_gene: TRBJ2-3
CDR3aa: CASSLGNRGDTQYF
CDR3nt: TGTGCCAGCAGTTTAGGGAACAGGGGCGATACGCAGTATTTT

abundance: NA
d_gene: NA
v_gene: TRBV6-5
j_gene: TRBJ1-1
CDR3aa: CASSRGPGDTEAFF
CDR3nt: TGTGCCAGCAGTAGGGGTCCGGGGGACACTGAAGCTTTCTTT

abundance: NA
d_gene: TRBD1
v_gene: TRBV19
j_gene: TRBJ1-2
CDR3aa: CASSPTGGIPYGYTF
CDR3nt: TGTGCCAGTAGTCCAACAGGGGGCATACCCTATGGCTACACCTTC

abundance: NA
d_gene: NA
v_gene: TRBV28
j_gene: TRBJ2-5
CDR3aa: CASSAPGYETQYF
CDR3nt: TGTGCCAGCAGTGCGCCAGGGTATGAGACCCAGTACTTC

abundance: NA
d_gene: TRBD2
v_gene: TRBV5-4
j_gene: TRBJ2-5
CDR3aa: CASSFSGRNGETQYF
CDR3nt: TGTGCCAGCAGCTTTAGCGGGAGGAACGGGGAGACCCAGTACTTC

abundance: few
d_gene: NA
v_gene: TRBV7-8
j_gene: TRBJ1-5
CDR3aa: CASSTGGVQPQHF
CDR3nt: TGTGCCAGCAGCACGGGGGGGGTTCAGCCCCAGCATTTT

abundance: NA
d_gene: NA
v_gene: TRBV4-3
j_gene: TRBJ2-6
CDR3aa: CASSLSPTVTGSGANVLTF
CDR3nt: TGCGCCAGCAGCCTTAGCCCGACAGTTACAGGCTCTGGGGCCAACGTCCTGACTTTC

abundance: NA
d_gene: NA
v_gene: TRBV30
j_gene: TRBJ1-1
CDR3aa: CACTRRGTEAFF
CDR3nt: TGTGCCTGCACCAGAAGGGGGACTGAAGCTTTCTTT

abundance: NA
d_gene: NA
v_gene: TRBV27
j_gene: TRBJ1-5
CDR3aa: CASSLRHGGQPQHF
CDR3nt: TGTGCCAGCAGTTTACGTCATGGGGGGCAGCCCCAGCATTTT

abundance: NA
d_gene: NA
v_gene: TRBV10-3
j_gene: TRBJ1-1
CDR3aa: CAISESQGNTEAFF
CDR3nt: TGTGCCATCAGTGAGTCACAGGGGAACACTGAAGCTTTCTTT

abundance: NA
d_gene: NA
v_gene: TRBV30
j_gene: TRBJ2-1
CDR3aa: CAWSRGAGVNEQFF
CDR3nt: TGTGCCTGGTCTCGGGGGGCGGGGGTGAATGAGCAGTTCTTC

abundance: NA
d_gene: NA
v_gene: TRBV4-3
j_gene: TRBJ2-3
CDR3aa: CASSQGPGQGWSTDTQYF
CDR3nt: TGCGCCAGCAGCCAAGGTCCAGGGCAGGGTTGGAGCACAGATACGCAGTATTTT

abundance: NA
d_gene: NA
v_gene: TRBV6-5
j_gene: TRBJ1-5
CDR3aa: CASSSSGTSSNQPQHF
CDR3nt: TGTGCCAGCAGTTCATCCGGGACATCGAGCAATCAGCCCCAGCATTTT

abundance: NA
d_gene: NA
v_gene: TRBV6-6
j_gene: TRBJ1-5
CDR3aa: CASSEDRQYQPQHF
CDR3nt: TGTGCCAGCAGCGAAGACAGGCAGTATCAGCCCCAGCATTTT

abundance: NA
d_gene: NA
v_gene: TRBV5-8
j_gene: TRBJ2-3
CDR3aa: CASSLAWGGRTDTQYF
CDR3nt: TGTGCCAGCAGCTTGGCGTGGGGGGGCCGGACAGATACGCAGTATTTT

abundance: NA
d_gene: TRBD1
v_gene: TRBV19
j_gene: TRBJ1-6
CDR3aa: CASSDRGNSPLHF
CDR3nt: TGTGCCAGTTCGGACAGGGGTAATTCACCCCTCCACTTT

abundance: NA
d_gene: TRBD1
v_gene: TRBV4-1
j_gene: TRBJ2-7
CDR3aa: CASSQSGTGNYEQYF
CDR3nt: TGTGCCAGCAGCCAATCCGGGACAGGGAACTACGAGCAGTACTTC

abundance: NA
d_gene: TRBD1
v_gene: TRBV30
j_gene: TRBJ1-6
CDR3aa: CAWSVQGAGSPLHF
CDR3nt: TGTGCCTGGAGTGTCCAGGGGGCCGGTTCACCCCTCCACTTT

abundance: NA
d_gene: TRBD2
v_gene: TRBV11-1
j_gene: TRBJ2-7
CDR3aa: CASSLEVAGTDEQYF
CDR3nt: TGTGCCAGCAGCTTAGAGGTAGCGGGAACCGACGAGCAGTACTTC

abundance: NA
d_gene: NA
v_gene: TRBV29-1
j_gene: TRBJ1-2
CDR3aa: CSVEETGGYGYTF
CDR3nt: TGCAGCGTTGAAGAAACGGGGGGGTATGGCTACACCTTC

abundance: NA
d_gene: NA
v_gene: TRBV28
j_gene: TRBJ2-7
CDR3aa: CASTSGTASSYEQYF
CDR3nt: TGTGCCAGCACCTCCGGGACTGCTTCCTCCTACGAGCAGTACTTC

abundance: NA
d_gene: TRBD2
v_gene: TRBV5-1
j_gene: TRBJ2-1
CDR3aa: CASSIGLAGSEQFF
CDR3nt: TGCGCCAGCAGTATTGGACTAGCGGGGAGTGAGCAGTTCTTC

abundance: NA
d_gene: NA
v_gene: TRBV19
j_gene: TRBJ1-1
CDR3aa: CASSVRSVTEAFF
CDR3nt: TGTGCCAGTAGTGTCAGAAGCGTCACTGAAGCTTTCTTT

abundance: few
d_gene: TRBD2
v_gene: TRBV10-2
j_gene: TRBJ2-3
CDR3aa: CASSEAPRAGTQYF
CDR3nt: TGCGCCAGCAGTGAGGCCCCCAGAGCGGGGACGCAGTATTTT

abundance: NA
d_gene: NA
v_gene: TRBV5-1
j_gene: TRBJ2-7
CDR3aa: CASSLRIASSVSSYEQYF
CDR3nt: TGCGCCAGCAGCTTGAGGATCGCGAGCAGCGTCAGCTCCTACGAGCAGTACTTC

abundance: NA
d_gene: TRBD1
v_gene: TRBV18
j_gene: TRBJ2-3
CDR3aa: CASSPLGQGFADTQYF
CDR3nt: TGTGCCAGCTCACCATTAGGACAGGGCTTTGCAGATACGCAGTATTTT

abundance: medium-sized
d_gene: TRBD2
v_gene: TRBV19
j_gene: TRBJ2-1
CDR3aa: CASSKTSGSYNEQFF
CDR3nt: TGTGCCAGTAGTAAGACTAGCGGGAGCTACAATGAGCAGTTCTTC

abundance: NA
d_gene: TRBD1
v_gene: TRBV6-6
j_gene: TRBJ1-2
CDR3aa: CASYALEGAPGHGYTF
CDR3nt: TGTGCCAGCTACGCCTTAGAGGGGGCGCCGGGGCACGGCTACACCTTC

abundance: NA
d_gene: NA
v_gene: TRBV28
j_gene: TRBJ1-5
CDR3aa: CASSPGTISPPQHF
CDR3nt: TGTGCCAGCTCTCCGGGGACTATTTCTCCGCCCCAGCATTTT

abundance: NA
d_gene: TRBD1
v_gene: TRBV19
j_gene: TRBJ2-2
CDR3aa: CASRLTGANTGELFF
CDR3nt: TGTGCCAGTAGACTGACAGGGGCGAACACCGGGGAGCTGTTTTTT

abundance: NA
d_gene: NA
v_gene: TRBV5-1
j_gene: TRBJ1-1
CDR3aa: CASSLDRQRTEAFF
CDR3nt: TGCGCCAGCAGCTTGGACAGGCAGCGCACTGAAGCTTTCTTT

abundance: NA
d_gene: TRBD1
v_gene: TRBV6-1
j_gene: TRBJ2-7
CDR3aa: CASSEAGTGGKYEQYF
CDR3nt: TGTGCCAGCAGTGAAGCGGGGACAGGGGGCAAGTACGAGCAGTACTTC

abundance: NA
d_gene: NA
v_gene: TRBV5-6
j_gene: TRBJ2-7
CDR3aa: CASSERGTSYEQYF
CDR3nt: TGTGCCAGCAGCGAGAGGGGGACCTCCTACGAGCAGTACTTC

abundance: NA
d_gene: NA
v_gene: TRBV7-2
j_gene: TRBJ1-4
CDR3aa: CASSLVQQGEKLFF
CDR3nt: TGTGCCAGCAGCTTAGTGCAGCAGGGAGAAAAACTGTTTTTT